The clone carrying this TCR beta chain appeared many times. The antigen remains undetermined. These data belong to a study of T cell repertoires in cytomegalovirus infection. About the research overall: Both a matching HLA type and CMV infection were indicated by public TCR beta signatures.

The germline CDR1 and CDR2 sequences are SGHVS and FQNEAQ. The CDR3 length is 13 residues. Trimming took 2 bases from V and 8 from J, leaving 12 bases between them. Findings of the study overall: The study found HLA-C-restricted CMV-specific TCR beta clonotypes dominating the ex vivo response.

MiXCR was run by TCRdb on the reads, yielding one entry per CDR3 protein. The sample consists of fewer than 700,000 distinct CDR3 sequences, 20% to 25% of them appearing once. This chain uses TRBV7-8 with TRBJ1-2; D is ambiguous. The clonotype was recovered from a human donor in good health (CMV status not recorded). Some clones in this sample may be carry-over from other donors' samples. Sequencing input: CD8+ T cells from PBMCs. The CDR3 sequence: CASSLKGVGGYTF. Here the CDR3 DNA reads TGTGCCAGCAGCTTAAAGGGAGTGGGGGGCTACACCTTC.